This T cell receptor beta chain was observed in a study of blood T cell repertoires in COVID-19. In the original processing: Reference gene primer amplification in the assay estimated nucleated cell counts. Sequencing was performed with immunoSEQ multiplex PCR; in TCRdb, only in-frame clones are kept and a portion is missing. That table furnishes V, J and clone size, whereas the DNA furnished D and trimming. This sample has hundreds of thousands of clones, with 65% to 90% found just once. The CDR3 covers 15 residues. The rearrangement links TRBV1 to TRBJ2-3; TRBD2 reflects the table's D call only, with no check against the DNA. TRBV1 counts as a pseudogene. The sample consisted of peripheral blood. The receptor's source is a man aged 50-60 years with acute or convalescent COVID-19. CDR3 region: CTSRSRGANTDTQYF. The CDR3 nucleotides read TGCACCAGCAGATCGCGGGGGGCCAACACAGATACGCAGTATTTT.